The 13 T cell receptor beta chains given below trace back to one sample, sequenced in a study of control samples from healthy donors and cancer patients. Assay: immunoSEQ multiplex PCR; the TCRdb copy retains only in-frame clones and omits some. The data hold more than 95,000 clones, with 85% to 90% observed a single time. Sequencing was carried out using PBMCs. These receptors all come from a woman in her fifties or sixties with colorectal cancer.

V usage is TRBV7-9 and J usage is TRBJ2-7, with D unresolved. The CDR3 spans 15 residues. The V gene's germline CDR1 is SEHNR and CDR2 FQNEAQ (reference sequence). Trimming left V 5 bases short and J 4 bases short, with 18 bases between. The CDR3 spells CASSEISFSGYEQYF. The CDR3 coding sequence is TGTGCCAGCAGCGAGATCTCCTTTTCTGGTTACGAGCAGTACTTC.

The chain has TRBV7-9 and TRBJ1-1; D is undetermined. In germline, CDR1 is SEHNR, CDR2 FQNEAQ (reference sequence). The germline V and J ends were trimmed by 5 bases and 4 bases, with 8 bases remaining between them. There are 12 residues in the CDR3. CDR3 bases: TGTGCCAGCAGCGAGATCAGCACTGAAGCTTTCTTT. This codes for CASSEISTEAFF.

The sample holds one count of this clone. The rearrangement links TRBV9 to TRBJ2-3; D is ambiguous. This CDR3 spans 15 amino acids. The germline V gene has CDR1 SGDLS and CDR2 YYNGEE. Trimming took off 1 base at V and 4 bases at J, with 13 bases between the two ends. CDR3 sequence (DNA): TGTGCCAGCAGCGTACTTAGCTCAGTCGCAGATACGCAGTATTTT. It encodes CASSVLSSVADTQYF.

The V gene is TRBV27, the J gene TRBJ2-3; 10 bases agree with TRBD1. The trim removed 5 bases at V and 14 bases at J, leaving 13 bases unmatched. Germline V lookup: CDR1 MNHEY, CDR2 SMNVEV (reference sequence). The CDR3 is 14 residues long. CDR3 protein: CASSGDRGPPRRYF. CDR3 sequence (DNA): TGTGCCAGCAGTGGGGACAGGGGCCCCCCGCGGCGGTATTTT.

The chain links TRBV13 to TRBJ1-1; tentatively, D is TRBD1 (6 bases). This CDR3 spans 16 amino acids. Per germline, CDR1 PRHDT and CDR2 FYEKMQ (reference sequence). V was clipped by 2 bases and J by 4 bases, with 17 bases between them. CDR3 amino acids: CASSLRVGAESTEAFF. Written as DNA, the CDR3 is TGTGCCAGCAGCTTAAGGGTGGGGGCAGAGAGCACTGAAGCTTTCTTT.

The chain is built from TRBV7-9 and TRBJ1-3; unclear D gene. V lost 2 bases, J lost 2 bases, and 4 bases lay in between. Germline V gene data show CDR1 as SEHNR and CDR2 as FQNEAQ (reference sequence). This CDR3 has 13 amino acids. This chain's CDR3 is CASSLNPGNTIYF. CDR3 DNA: TGTGCCAGCAGCTTAAACCCTGGAAACACCATATATTTT.

V gene TRBV11-2 combines with J gene TRBJ2-7; the D is unclear. The germline gives CDR1 SGHAT, CDR2 FQNNGV. V lost 5 bases and J lost 2, with 1 base in between. There are 10 residues in the CDR3. The CDR3, as DNA: TGTGCCAGCAGCACCTACGAGCAGTACTTC. It specifies CASSTYEQYF.

In DNA, the CDR3 is TGCAGCGCGACAGGGGCCACGGCTGAAGCTTTCTTT. The encoded protein is CSATGATAEAFF. V is TRBV29-1 and J is TRBJ1-1, with TRBD1 matching over 8 bases. The CDR3 runs to 12 residues. The V and J ends lost 7 bases and 6 bases, in that order; junction bases with no gene match: 7. CDR1 SQVTM and CDR2 ANQGSEA come from the germline V gene. Using reference TRBV29-1 and TRBJ1-1 for the parts outside the CDR3, the full variable domain is SAVISQKPSRDICQRGTSLTIQCQVDSQVTMMFWYRQQPGQSLTLIATANQGSEATYESGFVIDKFPISRPNLTFSTLTVSNMSPEDSSIYLCSATGATAEAFFGQGTRLTVV.

The chain uses TRBV28 and TRBJ1-5; D gene uncertain. CDR3 length: 15 amino acids. The V gene lost 5 bases and the J gene lost 8 bases, with 19 bases spanning the gap. The germline CDR1 and CDR2 sequences are MDHEN and SYDVKM. CDR3 residues: CASSGRDRSSKPQHF. The CDR3 coding sequence is TGTGCCAGCAGTGGACGAGATAGGAGTTCCAAGCCCCAGCATTTT.

V usage is TRBV6-4 and J usage is TRBJ1-5, with 7 bases lining up with TRBD1. V was clipped by 4 bases and J by 6 bases; unmatched bases: 6. The germline V gene encodes CDR1 MRHNA and CDR2 SNTAGT. This CDR3 is built from 14 residues. DNA of the CDR3: TGTGCCAGCAGTGCCCCCCAGGGGGGTCAGCCCCAGCATTTT. Encoded protein: CASSAPQGGQPQHF.

This chain connects TRBV14 to TRBJ1-1; D not resolved. Trimming shortened V by 0 bases and J by 13 bases, and 9 bases separated the two germline ends. The CDR3 totals 11 residues. Germline values: CDR1 SGHDN, CDR2 FVKESK. The CDR3 protein is CASSQERVIFF. CDR3 nucleotide sequence: TGTGCCAGCAGCCAAGAAAGGGTTATTTTCTTT.

The CDR3 region is CSALGTHEQFF. The CDR3 nucleotides read TGCAGTGCTTTGGGGACCCATGAGCAGTTCTTC. V usage is TRBV20-1 and J usage is TRBJ2-1; D possibly matches TRBD1 or TRBD2 (5 bases each). The CDR3 consists of 11 residues. Trimming removed 5 bases from V and 8 bases from J, with 10 bases in between. Germline CDR1 reads DFQATT; CDR2 reads SNEGSKA (reference sequence).

V and J are TRBV6-5 and TRBJ1-1; no clear D gene. Germline loops: CDR1 MNHEY, CDR2 SVGAGI. V was shortened by 7 bases and J by 2 bases, with 14 bases between the two germline ends. The length of the CDR3 is 14 residues. CDR3 bases: TGTGCCAGCACCCCTGGACTGCCCAACACTGAAGCTTTCTTT. Its translation: CASTPGLPNTEAFF.